These 9 T cell receptor beta chains originate from one sample sequenced in a study of T-cell memory formation after mild COVID-19 (dated by TCRdb to 2020 to 2022). Receptors were amplified or captured by 5' RACE. The sequencer was an Illumina NovaSeq 6000. TCRdb reran the public reads through fastp at Q25 and MiXCR, keeping productive beta chains. Merged by CDR3 protein, the rows form single entries marked with the most common genes and DNA. The sample profile shows 150,000 or so distinct CDR3 sequences; 25% of them were found once. The ten most abundant clones make up less than 25% of the sample. Sample: PBMCs or a T cell subset sorted from them (not recorded which). These receptors were collected from an adult woman who had mild COVID-19 (a few samples of this study predate the infection). The sample titles of this study are shuffled in the database, so cell type and time point are left out; the donor was told from shared clones.

DNA for the CDR3: TGCAGTGCTAGAGATCTGGGGGCCTCCTACAATGAGCAGTTCTTC. Protein product: CSARDLGASYNEQFF. The chain couples TRBV20-1 to TRBJ2-1, with D perhaps matching TRBD1 (6 bases). Germline CDR1 is DFQATT and CDR2 is SNEGSKA (reference sequence). The CDR3 contains 15 residues. V dropped 0 bases and J dropped 0 bases, with 9 bases sitting between them.

The chain links TRBV20-1 to TRBJ1-2; TRBD1 might be the D (6 bases). Germline values: CDR1 DFQATT, CDR2 SNEGSKA (reference sequence). V lost 0 bases, J lost 5 bases, and 7 bases lay in between. CDR3 size: 12 residues. The CDR3 loop reads CSARDQGYGYTF. The CDR3 nucleotides are TGCAGTGCTAGAGATCAGGGGTATGGCTACACCTTC.

The chain couples TRBV4-2 to TRBJ2-6; D gene ambiguous. CDR3 length: 17 residues. Trimming stripped 0 bases from V and 0 bases from J, with 9 bases between. Per the germline V gene, CDR1 is LGHNA and CDR2 is YNFKEQ. The CDR3 spells CASSQEGPSSGANVLTF. The CDR3 bases are TGTGCCAGCAGCCAAGAAGGCCCCTCCTCTGGGGCCAACGTCCTGACTTTC.

The chain employs TRBV11-1 and TRBJ2-7; D is perhaps TRBD2 (7 bases). Trimming removed 5 bases from V and 6 bases from J, with 23 bases in between. CDR3 length equals 16 residues. Germline-derived CDR1 and CDR2 are SGHAT and FQDESV (reference sequence). The CDR3 loop reads CASSPMGGARPLEQYF. In nucleotides, the CDR3 is TGTGCCAGCAGCCCCATGGGGGGGGCGCGGCCGCTCGAGCAGTACTTC.

The rearrangement joins TRBV30 to TRBJ2-7, with D possibly TRBD2 on 5 matching bases. With 0 bases removed from V and 0 bases from J, the gap between germline ends came to 12 bases. The CDR3 consists of 15 residues. From germline, CDR1 is GTSNPN and CDR2 SVGIG (reference sequence). This CDR3 reads CAWSVLVQVSYEQYF. In DNA form, the CDR3 reads TGTGCCTGGAGTGTACTAGTCCAGGTCTCCTACGAGCAGTACTTC.

This clonotype was picked up many times. The CDR3 DNA sequence: TGCGCCAGCAGCCCCGAAGGTGGAGGGGATACGCAGTATTTT. This codes for CASSPEGGGDTQYF. V usage is TRBV4-1 and J usage is TRBJ2-3, with D perhaps matching TRBD2 (6 bases). Looked up from germline, CDR1 is MGHRA and CDR2 is YSYEKL. V was shortened by 4 bases and J by 6 bases, with 14 bases between the two germline ends. This CDR3 has 14 amino acids.

The chain is built from TRBV7-9 and TRBJ2-3, with a tentative D call TRBD2 (6 bases). V gave up 10 bases and J gave up 3 bases, with 14 bases separating them. The germline V gene has CDR1 SEHNR and CDR2 FQNEAQ (reference sequence). The CDR3 spans 13 residues. This CDR3 reads CATGGDLTDTQYF. In nucleotides, the CDR3 is TGTGCCACCGGAGGGGACTTGACAGATACGCAGTATTTT.

This chain uses TRBV24-1 with TRBJ2-1; a weak D match, TRBD2 (6 bases). From germline, CDR1 is KGHDR and CDR2 SFDVKD. Trimming stripped 7 bases from V and 4 bases from J, with 13 bases between. The CDR3 totals 14 residues. This CDR3 is CATSDYGGYNEQFF. DNA of the CDR3: TGTGCCACCAGCGACTACGGGGGTTACAATGAGCAGTTCTTC.

J is TRBJ2-7 and V is TRBV30; TRBD2 is a possible D gene (6 bases). The germline V gene has CDR1 GTSNPN and CDR2 SVGIG (reference sequence). This CDR3 has 17 amino acids. Deletions cut 0 bases from V and 5 bases from J, with 23 bases between. The DNA of the CDR3 is TGTGCCTGGAGTGTACTTTATAACGCGGGAATACAAGACGAGCAGTACTTC. Residues: CAWSVLYNAGIQDEQYF.